Listed below are T cell receptor beta chains from one sample, sequenced in a study of beta chain features in type 1 diabetes. The protocol was immunoSEQ multiplex PCR, while the TCRdb copy is restricted to in-frame clones and leaves out a portion. This sample has about 160,000 clones, with around a tenth found just once. The sequenced material came from central memory CD4+ T cells from blood. The receptors originated from a young man with type 1 diabetes. The CDR3 runs from the conserved cysteine through the conserved F or W. Each record gives: clone size, V gene, J gene, D gene, CDR3 DNA, CDR3 protein. D genes are given only for firm matches. Expanded clones get a size class; other rows say once, few or many, or leave the size out.

clone_size: .; v_call: TRBV9; j_call: TRBJ2-1; d_call: TRBD2; cdr3_nt: TGTGCCAGCAGCTCCGTGAAGGGACTAGCTATCAATGAGCAGTTCTTC; cdr3_aa: CASSSVKGLAINEQFF
clone_size: medium-sized; v_call: TRBV7-2; j_call: TRBJ2-7; d_call: TRBD2; cdr3_nt: TGTGCCAGCAGCTCAACCGGGACTAGCAACGAGCAGTACTTC; cdr3_aa: CASSSTGTSNEQYF
clone_size: few; v_call: TRBV13; j_call: TRBJ2-3; d_call: .; cdr3_nt: TGTGCCAGCAGGCCCGAGCTGATTACAGATACGCAGTATTTT; cdr3_aa: CASRPELITDTQYF
clone_size: few; v_call: TRBV13; j_call: TRBJ1-4; d_call: TRBD1; cdr3_nt: TGTGCCAGCAGCCCTGCCCGGACAGGGAGGAATGAAAAACTGTTTTTT; cdr3_aa: CASSPARTGRNEKLFF
clone_size: few; v_call: TRBV7-2; j_call: TRBJ2-2; d_call: TRBD1; cdr3_nt: TGTGCCAGCAGCTTCCCAACAGGGGTCGGCGGGGAGCTGTTTTTT; cdr3_aa: CASSFPTGVGGELFF
clone_size: few; v_call: TRBV28; j_call: TRBJ2-1; d_call: .; cdr3_nt: TGTGCCAGCTCCACGTCTAGGGGCTACAATGAGCAGTTCTTC; cdr3_aa: CASSTSRGYNEQFF
clone_size: few; v_call: TRBV28; j_call: TRBJ2-7; d_call: TRBD1; cdr3_nt: TGTGCCAGCAATGGGGCAGGGGGTAGCTCCTACGAGCAGTACTTC; cdr3_aa: CASNGAGGSSYEQYF
clone_size: few; v_call: TRBV18; j_call: TRBJ2-1; d_call: TRBD1; cdr3_nt: TGTGCCAGCCACCGGGACAGGGGCATGGATGAGCAGTTCTTC; cdr3_aa: CASHRDRGMDEQFF
clone_size: .; v_call: TRBV19; j_call: TRBJ1-2; d_call: TRBD1; cdr3_nt: TGTGCCAGTAGCACCGATCGCGGGACAGACGGCTACACCTTC; cdr3_aa: CASSTDRGTDGYTF
clone_size: .; v_call: TRBV4-2; j_call: TRBJ2-1; d_call: .; cdr3_nt: TGTGCCAGCAGCCAAGATCCCGGCGGGGCTAACAATGAGCAGTTCTTC; cdr3_aa: CASSQDPGGANNEQFF
clone_size: .; v_call: TRBV6-5; j_call: TRBJ2-7; d_call: .; cdr3_nt: TGTGCCAGCAGTTACTCGAGGAGCAGGGCGGCCGAGCAGTACTTC; cdr3_aa: CASSYSRSRAAEQYF
clone_size: few; v_call: TRBV5-1; j_call: TRBJ2-7; d_call: .; cdr3_nt: TGCGCCAGCAGCTTGGACCAGGGTGGAGAGCAGTACTTC; cdr3_aa: CASSLDQGGEQYF
clone_size: many; v_call: TRBV29-1; j_call: TRBJ2-1; d_call: TRBD1; cdr3_nt: TGCAGCGTTGGGGACAGGGAGGATGATGAGCAGTTCTTC; cdr3_aa: CSVGDREDDEQFF
clone_size: .; v_call: TRBV4-3; j_call: TRBJ2-1; d_call: .; cdr3_nt: TGCGCCAGCAGCCAAGGGAGGTATGAGCAGTTCTTC; cdr3_aa: CASSQGRYEQFF
clone_size: .; v_call: TRBV28; j_call: TRBJ2-6; d_call: .; cdr3_nt: TGTGCCAGCAGTTTAGTTTCCTTCAACGTCCTGACTTTC; cdr3_aa: CASSLVSFNVLTF
clone_size: .; v_call: TRBV14; j_call: TRBJ2-3; d_call: .; cdr3_nt: TGTGCCAGCGGAGCGACAGTCCCAGATACGCAGTATTTT; cdr3_aa: CASGATVPDTQYF
clone_size: .; v_call: TRBV7-2; j_call: TRBJ1-1; d_call: TRBD1; cdr3_nt: TGTGCCAGCAGCTCCAGACAGGGGACGAACACTGAAGCTTTCTTT; cdr3_aa: CASSSRQGTNTEAFF
clone_size: .; v_call: TRBV7-2; j_call: TRBJ2-7; d_call: .; cdr3_nt: TGTGCCAGCAGCTTTTTAACTTCGGCGGGACGCGAGCAGTACTTC; cdr3_aa: CASSFLTSAGREQYF
clone_size: .; v_call: TRBV25-1; j_call: TRBJ2-3; d_call: .; cdr3_nt: TGTGCCAGCAGTTCGAGCTCGACAGCAAGTGGAACAGATACGCAGTATTTT; cdr3_aa: CASSSSSTASGTDTQYF
clone_size: few; v_call: TRBV7-2; j_call: TRBJ2-2; d_call: TRBD2; cdr3_nt: TGTGCCAGCAGCCCACTAGCGGGAGGCCGATTAAACACCGGGGAGCTGTTTTTT; cdr3_aa: CASSPLAGGRLNTGELFF
clone_size: .; v_call: TRBV7-9; j_call: TRBJ2-1; d_call: TRBD2; cdr3_nt: TGTGCCAGCAGCCCGACTAGCGGCTACAATGAGCAGTTCTTC; cdr3_aa: CASSPTSGYNEQFF
clone_size: .; v_call: TRBV29-1; j_call: TRBJ2-3; d_call: TRBD2; cdr3_nt: TGCAGCGTTCGCGGGACTAGCGGGGGCCGGGATACGCAGTATTTT; cdr3_aa: CSVRGTSGGRDTQYF
clone_size: few; v_call: TRBV10-3; j_call: TRBJ2-3; d_call: .; cdr3_nt: TGTGCCACCACTAGGGATTCCACAGATACGCAGTATTTT; cdr3_aa: CATTRDSTDTQYF
clone_size: few; v_call: TRBV29-1; j_call: TRBJ2-3; d_call: TRBD2; cdr3_nt: TGCAGCGTTTCGGGGGTGACTAGCGGAAGCACAGATACGCAGTATTTT; cdr3_aa: CSVSGVTSGSTDTQYF
clone_size: .; v_call: TRBV28; j_call: TRBJ1-2; d_call: .; cdr3_nt: TGTGCCAGCAGTTTATCCCCCTGGGGCGCATATAGTTATGGCTACACCTTC; cdr3_aa: CASSLSPWGAYSYGYTF
clone_size: few; v_call: TRBV9; j_call: TRBJ2-7; d_call: .; cdr3_nt: TGTGCCAGCAGCGCCGGAGGAAATGACATATACGAGCAGTACTTC; cdr3_aa: CASSAGGNDIYEQYF
clone_size: .; v_call: TRBV5-1; j_call: TRBJ2-5; d_call: .; cdr3_nt: TGCGCCAGCAGCTCACAGGACCGAGAGACCCAGTACTTC; cdr3_aa: CASSSQDRETQYF
clone_size: few; v_call: TRBV29-1; j_call: TRBJ2-5; d_call: TRBD2; cdr3_nt: TGCAGCGCCGCCCGGACGACTAGCGGGTATCAAGAGACCCAGTACTTC; cdr3_aa: CSAARTTSGYQETQYF
clone_size: .; v_call: TRBV5-4; j_call: TRBJ2-1; d_call: TRBD2; cdr3_nt: TGTGCCAGCACCGCCCTGGCGGGAGGCTCCTACAATGAGCAGTTCTTC; cdr3_aa: CASTALAGGSYNEQFF
clone_size: .; v_call: TRBV21-1; j_call: TRBJ2-7; d_call: .; cdr3_nt: TGTGCCAGCAGAAGGGACTGCCGGGGTCCGCAGTACTTC; cdr3_aa: CASRRDCRGPQYF
clone_size: few; v_call: TRBV19; j_call: TRBJ2-7; d_call: TRBD1; cdr3_nt: TGTGCCAGTAGCAACATACAGGGGGCGCGGTACGAGCAGTACTTC; cdr3_aa: CASSNIQGARYEQYF
clone_size: few; v_call: TRBV15; j_call: TRBJ1-1; d_call: TRBD1; cdr3_nt: TGTGCCACCAGCAGAGTTAGTAGGACAGGGAAAGCTTTCTTT; cdr3_aa: CATSRVSRTGKAFF
clone_size: few; v_call: TRBV7-3; j_call: TRBJ2-5; d_call: TRBD2; cdr3_nt: TGTGCCAGCAGCTCAGGACTAGCGGGAGGCCCTTGGGGGGAGACCCAGTACTTC; cdr3_aa: CASSSGLAGGPWGETQYF
clone_size: few; v_call: TRBV28; j_call: TRBJ1-4; d_call: .; cdr3_nt: TGTGCCAGCGCTCCGGGTGGCGGCGCTTCTAATGAAAAACTGTTTTTT; cdr3_aa: CASAPGGGASNEKLFF
clone_size: few; v_call: TRBV7-9; j_call: TRBJ2-1; d_call: TRBD2; cdr3_nt: TGTGCCAGCAGCTATGGACTAGCGATTTACAATGAGCAGTTCTTC; cdr3_aa: CASSYGLAIYNEQFF
clone_size: .; v_call: TRBV4-3; j_call: TRBJ1-4; d_call: TRBD1; cdr3_nt: TGCGCCAGCAGCCAAGATCAGGGGGGCATGGGTGAAAAACTGTTTTTT; cdr3_aa: CASSQDQGGMGEKLFF
clone_size: .; v_call: TRBV2; j_call: TRBJ2-3; d_call: .; cdr3_nt: TGTGCCAGCAGCGGCGGTGGGTGGTATACGCAGTATTTT; cdr3_aa: CASSGGGWYTQYF
clone_size: few; v_call: TRBV13; j_call: TRBJ2-5; d_call: .; cdr3_nt: TGTGCCAGCAGCTTAGGACAGAGCGGGACCCAGTACTTC; cdr3_aa: CASSLGQSGTQYF
clone_size: .; v_call: TRBV19; j_call: TRBJ2-7; d_call: TRBD1; cdr3_nt: TGTGCCAGTAAACGGACAGGGGAGGTCTACGAGCAGTACTTC; cdr3_aa: CASKRTGEVYEQYF
clone_size: few; v_call: TRBV7-8; j_call: TRBJ1-5; d_call: .; cdr3_nt: TGTGCCAGCAGCTTAGAGGTTCAGGTCGCAGGTCAGCCCCAGCATTTT; cdr3_aa: CASSLEVQVAGQPQHF
clone_size: .; v_call: TRBV2; j_call: TRBJ2-1; d_call: .; cdr3_nt: TGTGCCAGCAGTCTGCTGAAAGCGGGTTACAATGAGCAGTTCTTC; cdr3_aa: CASSLLKAGYNEQFF
clone_size: .; v_call: TRBV4-3; j_call: TRBJ2-7; d_call: .; cdr3_nt: TGCGCCAGCAGTCCGAGGACAGCCTACGAGCAGTACTTC; cdr3_aa: CASSPRTAYEQYF
clone_size: few; v_call: TRBV18; j_call: TRBJ2-2; d_call: .; cdr3_nt: TGTGCCAGCTCACCATTAACAAACACCGGGGAGCTGTTTTTT; cdr3_aa: CASSPLTNTGELFF
clone_size: .; v_call: TRBV7-3; j_call: TRBJ2-3; d_call: TRBD2; cdr3_nt: TGTGCCAGCAGCCTGAGACTAGCCACAGATACGCAGTATTTT; cdr3_aa: CASSLRLATDTQYF
clone_size: few; v_call: TRBV25-1; j_call: TRBJ1-2; d_call: TRBD1; cdr3_nt: TGTGCCAGCAGTCACACAGGGGTGTGGAGCTATGGCTACACCTTC; cdr3_aa: CASSHTGVWSYGYTF
clone_size: few; v_call: TRBV6-5; j_call: TRBJ1-1; d_call: .; cdr3_nt: TGTGCCAGCAGTTACTGGAGAGCGACGAACACTGAAGCTTTCTTT; cdr3_aa: CASSYWRATNTEAFF
clone_size: .; v_call: TRBV27; j_call: TRBJ1-1; d_call: .; cdr3_nt: TGTGCCAGCAGTTTATCTGGAAGGGGCACTGAAGCTTTCTTT; cdr3_aa: CASSLSGRGTEAFF
clone_size: .; v_call: TRBV2; j_call: TRBJ2-3; d_call: .; cdr3_nt: TGTGCCAGCAGTGGGAGTCTCGGGGTGGGCGATACGCAGTATTTT; cdr3_aa: CASSGSLGVGDTQYF
clone_size: .; v_call: TRBV7-9; j_call: TRBJ2-4; d_call: TRBD2; cdr3_nt: TGTGCCAGCAGTTTAGCGGGAGTGTTGGGCATTCAGTACTTC; cdr3_aa: CASSLAGVLGIQYF
clone_size: .; v_call: TRBV7-9; j_call: TRBJ2-5; d_call: .; cdr3_nt: TGTGCCAGCAGCCCCCGTAGCGGCCAAGAGACCCAGTACTTC; cdr3_aa: CASSPRSGQETQYF
clone_size: few; v_call: TRBV7-3; j_call: TRBJ2-3; d_call: .; cdr3_nt: TGTGCCAGCAGCTTATGGAGTAGCTCGGCGGATACGCAGTATTTT; cdr3_aa: CASSLWSSSADTQYF
clone_size: once; v_call: TRBV28; j_call: TRBJ1-5; d_call: .; cdr3_nt: TGTGCCAGCAGACCGACAGGCAGTGGCAATCAGCCCCAGCATTTT; cdr3_aa: CASRPTGSGNQPQHF
clone_size: .; v_call: TRBV28; j_call: TRBJ2-3; d_call: .; cdr3_nt: TGTGCCAGCAGGGAGGCGGCAGATACGCAGTATTTT; cdr3_aa: CASREAADTQYF
clone_size: few; v_call: TRBV15; j_call: TRBJ2-7; d_call: TRBD1; cdr3_nt: TGTGCCACCAGCAGAGATCGGGGACAGGGGCACTTC; cdr3_aa: CATSRDRGQGHF
clone_size: .; v_call: TRBV28; j_call: TRBJ2-7; d_call: .; cdr3_nt: TGTGCCAGCAGTCAGGGACAACACCCCTACGAGCAGTACTTC; cdr3_aa: CASSQGQHPYEQYF
clone_size: .; v_call: TRBV5-1; j_call: TRBJ2-7; d_call: TRBD1; cdr3_nt: TGCGCCAGCCGACCTACACAGGGGGGAACCTACGAGCAGTACTTC; cdr3_aa: CASRPTQGGTYEQYF
clone_size: .; v_call: TRBV15; j_call: TRBJ1-1; d_call: .; cdr3_nt: TGTGCCACCGCAGTTGGGGGCGCGAGGACTGAAGCTTTCTTT; cdr3_aa: CATAVGGARTEAFF